The 30 T cell receptor beta chains presented below share a single source sample, sequenced in a study of shared clonotypes between healthy human individuals. Assay: immunoSEQ multiplex PCR; the TCRdb copy retains only in-frame clones and omits some. The data show about 2.3 million clones, over 85% seen once. The sample was naive CD4+ T cells from PBMCs. Subset here: CD45RA+ positively selected. These receptors came from a man between 18 and 29 years old in good health. Some clones in this sample may be carry-over from other donors' samples.

Details on this clone: Other DNA variants within this sample encode the same CDR3. The V and J genes are TRBV19 and TRBJ1-4; possible D gene TRBD1, 6 bases. V lost 5 bases, J lost 5 bases, and 12 bases lay in between. This CDR3 contains 14 residues. Germline V gene data show CDR1 as LNHDA and CDR2 as SQIVND (reference sequence). Here the CDR3 DNA reads TGTGCCAGTAGTTCGACAGGAATCAATGAAAAACTGTTTTTT. Translating gives CASSSTGINEKLFF.

This clone was recorded a few times. This sequence joins TRBV10-1 and TRBJ2-7; 7 bases map to TRBD2. The V segment lost 4 bases and the J segment 0 bases; nucleotides outside the gene matches: 3. The CDR3 loop spans 14 amino acids. CDR1 WNHNN and CDR2 SYGVQD come from the germline V gene (reference sequence). CDR3 amino acids: CASSAGGSSYEQYF. CDR3 nucleotide sequence: TGCGCCAGCAGTGCGGGAGGTAGCTCCTACGAGCAGTACTTC.

V is TRBV30 and J is TRBJ2-7; D is perhaps TRBD2 (5 bases). This CDR3 is built from 11 residues. The V end lost 2 bases, the J end lost 5 bases, and 7 bases lay between the germline ends. CDR1 and CDR2 from the germline V gene are GTSNPN and SVGIG (reference sequence). The CDR3 DNA is TGTGCCTGGAGTTCGGGGAACGAGCAGTACTTC. The encoded protein is CAWSSGNEQYF.

In nucleotides, the CDR3 is TGTGCCAGCAGCTTAATTCCTAGCGGGACAGATACGCAGTATTTT. As protein: CASSLIPSGTDTQYF. The genes are TRBV7-3 and TRBJ2-3; 8 positions match TRBD2. The ends lost 1 base at V and 3 bases at J; junction bases unmatched: 3. The length of the CDR3 is 15 residues. Germline CDR1 SGHTA, CDR2 FQGTGA.

A word on this clone: Other DNA sequences in this specimen translate into the identical CDR3. The chain combines TRBV5-1 with TRBJ1-1; 8 positions agree with TRBD1. The J segment lost 5 bases and the V segment lost 2 bases, leaving 5 bases of the junction unmatched. Germline V gene lookup returns CDR1 SGHRS and CDR2 YFSETQ. The CDR3 is 14 residues long. In DNA, the CDR3 is TGCGCCAGCAGCTTACAGGGGGTAGGGACTGAAGCTTTCTTT. Its protein product is CASSLQGVGTEAFF.

This chain links TRBV6-5 with TRBJ1-1; D is unresolved. Trimming left V 8 bases short and J 11 bases short, with 18 bases between. CDR1 is MNHEY and CDR2 is SVGAGI in the germline V gene. There are 12 residues in the CDR3. This CDR3 is CASGDGAYRAFF. Written as DNA, the CDR3 is TGTGCCAGCGGCGACGGAGCATATCGGGCTTTCTTT.

This chain links TRBV5-6 with TRBJ1-3, with D hard to call. Germline-derived CDR1 and CDR2 are SGHDT and YYEEEE. V dropped 0 bases and J dropped 5 bases, with 12 bases sitting between them. The CDR3 is 15 residues long. CDR3 loop: CASSLDGGSRNTIYF. In nucleotides, the CDR3 is TGTGCCAGCAGCTTGGATGGTGGCAGTAGAAACACCATATATTTT.

This sequence joins TRBV28 and TRBJ2-1; TRBD2 matches 8 bases. CDR1 and CDR2 from the germline V gene are MDHEN and SYDVKM. CDR3 size: 15 residues. J was trimmed by 1 base and V by 8 bases; bases with no gene match: 7. CDR3 sequence: CASDRGLESYNEQFF. CDR3 nucleotide sequence: TGTGCCAGCGACCGGGGACTAGAGTCCTACAATGAGCAGTTCTTC. The full variable domain, with the rest looked up from reference TRBV28 and TRBJ2-1, is DVKVTQSSRYLVKRTGEKVFLECVQDMDHENMFWYRQDPGLGLRLIYFSYDVKMKEKGDIPEGYSVSREKKERFSLILESASTNQTSMYLCASDRGLESYNEQFFGPGTRLTVL.

CDR3 in amino acids: CASSMTQGYQETQYF. The CDR3 bases are TGTGCCAGCAGCATGACTCAGGGTTATCAAGAGACCCAGTACTTC. The rearrangement joins TRBV5-5 to TRBJ2-5; the D gene is possibly TRBD1 (5 bases). V dropped 4 bases and J dropped 2 bases, with 15 bases sitting between them. The CDR3 is 15 residues long. Germline assignment: CDR1 SGHKS and CDR2 YYEKEE (reference sequence).

This clone was seen a handful of times. V and J are TRBV20-1 and TRBJ1-1; D is ambiguous. The CDR3 sequence is 10 residues long. The germline CDR1 and CDR2 sequences are DFQATT and SNEGSKA (reference sequence). CDR3 coding DNA: TGCACTTTGGCCAGGACTGAAGCTTTCTTT. Its protein product is CTLARTEAFF.

The chain has TRBV19 and TRBJ2-7, with 9 bases lining up with TRBD2. This CDR3 spans 13 amino acids. With V trimmed by 1 base and J by 6 bases, 1 base remained unmatched. Per germline, CDR1 LNHDA and CDR2 SQIVND (reference sequence). CDR3 coding DNA: TGTGCCAGTAGTATAGCAGCGGGAGGCGAGCAGTACTTC. It encodes CASSIAAGGEQYF.

The CDR3 region is CASSLTSGSLEQYF. The CDR3, as DNA: TGTGCCAGCAGCCTGACTAGCGGGAGTCTCGAGCAGTACTTC. The V and J genes are TRBV5-4 and TRBJ2-7, with 12 bases that match TRBD2. The length of the CDR3 is 14 residues. Trimming removed 4 bases from V and 6 bases from J; junction bases left unmatched: 5. CDR1 SGHNT and CDR2 YYREEE come from the germline V gene (reference sequence).

This clone occurred once. The rearrangement links TRBV19 to TRBJ2-3; D is unclear. CDR3 size: 16 residues. Trimming stripped 2 bases from V and 0 bases from J, with 12 bases between. The germline gives CDR1 LNHDA, CDR2 SQIVND (reference sequence). The CDR3 region is CASSIKTGGSTDTQYF. In DNA, the CDR3 is TGTGCCAGTAGTATAAAGACTGGCGGTAGCACAGATACGCAGTATTTT.

The chain couples TRBV5-6 to TRBJ2-2, with 11 bases identical to TRBD1. CDR3 length: 16 amino acids. V trimming: 5 bases; J trimming: 3 bases; junction bases outside the gene matches: 6. Germline V gives CDR1 SGHDT, CDR2 YYEEEE. CDR3 sequence: CASSYPGQGDTGELFF. CDR3 sequence (DNA): TGTGCCAGCAGTTACCCGGGACAGGGGGACACCGGGGAGCTGTTTTTT.

J is TRBJ2-6 and V is TRBV7-2, with 9 nucleotides matching TRBD2. The CDR3 sequence is 15 residues long. CDR1 and CDR2 from the germline V gene are SGHTA and FQGNSA. V dropped 6 bases and J dropped 4; count of bases not matched to a gene: 4. CDR3 DNA: TGTGCCAGCAGGCGGGAGGGCCTCGGGGCCAACGTCCTGACTTTC. It specifies CASRREGLGANVLTF.

The chain uses TRBV9 and TRBJ2-7; D is undetermined. The CDR3 consists of 15 residues. The ends were cut back, 0 bases at V and 2 bases at J, with 12 bases in the middle. Per germline, CDR1 SGDLS and CDR2 YYNGEE. The CDR3 DNA sequence: TGTGCCAGCAGCGTAGATCCCATTCCCACCTACGAGCAGTACTTC. It is translated as CASSVDPIPTYEQYF. Drawing the rest from reference TRBV9 and TRBJ2-7, the complete variable domain is DSGVTQTPKHLITATGQRVTLRCSPRSGDLSVYWYQQSLDQGLQFLIQYYNGEERAKGNILERFSAQQFPDLHSELNLSSLELGDSALYFCASSVDPIPTYEQYFGPGTRLTVT.

V usage is TRBV5-6 and J usage is TRBJ1-2; D possibly corresponds to TRBD1 (5 bases). The CDR3 sequence is 12 residues long. V dropped 0 bases and J dropped 8 bases, with 8 bases sitting between them. Germline V gene data show CDR1 as SGHDT and CDR2 as YYEEEE. Here the CDR3 reads CASSLAPGGYTF. In DNA form, the CDR3 reads TGTGCCAGCAGCTTGGCCCCAGGGGGCTACACCTTC.

This clone was seen only once. The chain employs TRBV7-2 and TRBJ1-2, with 7 bases identical to TRBD1. Per germline, CDR1 SGHTA and CDR2 FQGNSA. The junction had 10 bases not matched to a gene; V was cut back by 5 bases and J by 4 bases. This CDR3 has 15 residues. The CDR3 DNA reads TGTGCCAGCAGCCCAACAGGGGTGGGAGGCTATGGCTACACCTTC. Protein sequence: CASSPTGVGGYGYTF.

Only one count was recorded for this clone. The V and J genes are TRBV28 and TRBJ1-2; 12 bases are a match to TRBD1. The CDR3 is 17 amino acids. Germline assignment: CDR1 MDHEN and CDR2 SYDVKM. Trimming removed 2 bases from V and 6 bases from J; junction bases left unmatched: 10. DNA for the CDR3: TGTGCCAGCAGTTTAGTGGGACAGGGGGCTCTAGGTGATGGCTACACCTTC. Encoded protein: CASSLVGQGALGDGYTF.

This clone has a handful of counts. This chain uses TRBV28 with TRBJ1-2; D unresolved. The CDR3 has 13 residues. Between the trimmed V and J ends, which lost 7 bases and 5 bases, there was a span of 14 bases. Germline V gene sequence: CDR1 MDHEN, CDR2 SYDVKM. The CDR3 region is CASTRTAGYGYTF. As DNA, the CDR3 is TGTGCCAGCACCCGGACCGCGGGGTATGGCTACACCTTC.

The chain carries TRBV5-1 and TRBJ1-4; D is uncertain. Germline CDR1 is SGHRS and CDR2 is YFSETQ. Between the trimmed V and J ends, which lost 1 base and 3 bases, there was a span of 13 bases. The CDR3 contains 16 residues. The DNA for the CDR3 is TGCGCCAGCAGCTTGAAGCAGGCTCGGGCTAATGAAAAACTGTTTTTT. The encoded protein is CASSLKQARANEKLFF.

The rearrangement joins TRBV9 to TRBJ1-2; D may be TRBD1 (5 bases). The length of the CDR3 is 15 residues. V lost 4 bases and J 2 bases, leaving 15 bases between the germline ends. Germline CDR1 and CDR2: SGDLS and YYNGEE. CDR3 amino acids: CASSPGQTENYGYTF. CDR3 DNA sequence: TGTGCCAGCAGCCCGGGCCAGACAGAAAACTATGGCTACACCTTC.

CDR3 sequence: CASSFHRDNQPQHF. The CDR3, as DNA: TGTGCCAGCAGCTTTCACAGGGACAATCAGCCCCAGCATTTT. The chain recombines TRBV12-1 with TRBJ1-5; the D call in the table, TRBD1, was not verified against the DNA. TRBV12-1 constitutes a pseudogene. CDR3 length: 14 residues.

The rearrangement links TRBV5-6 to TRBJ2-7; D not resolved. Germline loops: CDR1 SGHDT, CDR2 YYEEEE. The CDR3 totals 14 residues. V was trimmed by 2 bases and J by 2 bases, leaving 11 bases between them. The CDR3 bases are TGTGCCAGCAGCTTCGATCGGGTAACCTACGAGCAGTACTTC. This encodes CASSFDRVTYEQYF.

The chain uses TRBV7-6 and TRBJ2-3; TRBD2 aligns across 12 bases. CDR1 is SGHVS and CDR2 is FNYEAQ in the germline V gene. J was trimmed by 6 bases and V by 1 base; bases with no gene match: 5. The CDR3 extends over 16 amino acids. The CDR3 is CASSLGLAGAGDTQYF. CDR3 DNA sequence: TGTGCCAGCAGCTTAGGACTAGCGGGAGCAGGGGATACGCAGTATTTT.

This rearrangement joins TRBV28 to TRBJ1-5; D may be TRBD1 (5 bases). V dropped 4 bases and J dropped 7 bases, with 17 bases sitting between them. Per germline, CDR1 MDHEN and CDR2 SYDVKM. The CDR3 loop spans 15 amino acids. The CDR3 reads CASSSETAAWQPQHF. In DNA, the CDR3 is TGTGCCAGCAGTTCAGAGACAGCCGCCTGGCAGCCCCAGCATTTT.

The chain combines TRBV7-8 with TRBJ2-1; D gene ambiguous. CDR3 size: 14 residues. Germline-derived CDR1 and CDR2 are SGHVS and FQNEAQ. Trimming pared 5 bases from V and 7 bases from J, leaving 15 bases between. The chain's CDR3 is CASSKRHLPNEQFF. CDR3 nucleotides: TGTGCCAGCAGCAAACGTCATCTTCCTAATGAGCAGTTCTTC.

J is TRBJ2-7 and V is TRBV30; D might be TRBD2 (6 bases). Per germline, CDR1 GTSNPN and CDR2 SVGIG (reference sequence). This CDR3 region has 13 residues. The V gene lost 8 bases and the J gene lost 3 bases, with 17 bases spanning the gap. CDR3 region: CASHPVGGYEQYF. The CDR3 DNA follows: TGTGCCAGCCATCCGGTGGGGGGCTACGAGCAGTACTTC.

The chain is built from TRBV6-1 and TRBJ2-7, with a possible D match to TRBD1 (5 bases). The CDR3 has 14 amino acids. The ends were cut back, 3 bases at V and 2 bases at J, with 11 bases in the middle. CDR1 MNHNS and CDR2 SASEGT come from the germline V gene. The CDR3 loop reads CASSEDTAPYEQYF. The DNA of the CDR3 is TGTGCCAGCAGTGAGGACACGGCCCCCTACGAGCAGTACTTC.

In DNA form, the CDR3 reads TGTGCCAGCAGCACGGGACAGTTGAACACTGAAGCTTTCTTT. It yields the protein CASSTGQLNTEAFF. The rearrangement joins TRBV7-2 to TRBJ1-1; TRBD1 aligns across 7 bases. Germline V gene lookup returns CDR1 SGHTA and CDR2 FQGNSA. This CDR3 region has 14 residues. The V segment lost 5 bases and the J segment 0 bases; nucleotides outside the gene matches: 3. The whole variable domain, filled in from reference TRBV7-2 and TRBJ1-1, reads GAGVSQSPSNKVTEKGKDVELRCDPISGHTALYWYRQSLGQGLEFLIYFQGNSAPDKSGLPSDRFSAERTGGSVSTLTIQRTQQEDSAVYLCASSTGQLNTEAFFGQGTRLTVV.